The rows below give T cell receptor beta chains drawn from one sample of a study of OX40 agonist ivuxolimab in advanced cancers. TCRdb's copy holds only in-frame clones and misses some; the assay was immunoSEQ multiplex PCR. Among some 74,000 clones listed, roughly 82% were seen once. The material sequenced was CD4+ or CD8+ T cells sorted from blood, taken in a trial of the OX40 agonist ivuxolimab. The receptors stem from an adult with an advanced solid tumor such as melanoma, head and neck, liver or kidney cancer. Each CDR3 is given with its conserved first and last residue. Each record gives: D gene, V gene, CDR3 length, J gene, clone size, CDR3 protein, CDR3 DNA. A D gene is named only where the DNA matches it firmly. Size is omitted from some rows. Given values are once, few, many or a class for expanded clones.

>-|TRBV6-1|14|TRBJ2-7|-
CASSVVNRDSEQYF
TGTGCCAGCAGTGTGGTCAACAGGGACTCCGAGCAGTACTTC
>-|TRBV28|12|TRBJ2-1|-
CASSTGYNEQFF
TGTGCCAGCAGTACGGGTTACAATGAGCAGTTCTTC
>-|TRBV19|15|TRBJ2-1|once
CASSIDSGSYNEQFF
TGTGCCAGTAGTATAGACTCCGGCTCCTACAATGAGCAGTTCTTC
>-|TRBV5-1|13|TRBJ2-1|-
CASSPGLDNEQFF
TGCGCCAGCAGCCCGGGACTGGACAATGAGCAGTTCTTC
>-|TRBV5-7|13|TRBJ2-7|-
CASSLPALVEQYF
TGTGCCAGCAGCTTACCCGCACTTGTCGAGCAGTACTTC
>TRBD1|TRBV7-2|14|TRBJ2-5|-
CASKTGGFEETQYF
TGTGCCAGTAAGACAGGGGGTTTCGAAGAGACCCAGTACTTC
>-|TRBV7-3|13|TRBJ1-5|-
CASSSDDGQPQHF
TGTGCCAGCAGCTCCGACGATGGCCAGCCCCAGCATTTT
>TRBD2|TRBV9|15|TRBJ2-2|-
CASSASGANTGELFF
TGTGCCAGCAGCGCTAGCGGGGCGAACACCGGGGAGCTGTTTTTT
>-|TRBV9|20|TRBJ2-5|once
CASSVHTGAGRKGGVETQYF
TGTGCCAGCAGCGTTCATACAGGGGCAGGGCGGAAGGGGGGCGTGGAGACCCAGTACTTC
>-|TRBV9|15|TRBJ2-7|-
CASSVAPGVGYEQYF
TGTGCCAGCAGCGTAGCTCCGGGGGTAGGGTACGAGCAGTACTTC
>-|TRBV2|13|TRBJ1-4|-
CASSTGPRAKLFF
TGTGCCAGCAGTACCGGGCCCAGGGCAAAACTGTTTTTT
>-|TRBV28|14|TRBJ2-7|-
CASSSSWVAQKAYF
TGTGCCAGCAGTTCCTCCTGGGTAGCGCAAAAAGCGTACTTC
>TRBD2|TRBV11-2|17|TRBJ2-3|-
CASSREPSGTSTDTQYF
TGTGCCAGCAGCCGAGAGCCTAGCGGAACTAGCACAGATACGCAGTATTTT
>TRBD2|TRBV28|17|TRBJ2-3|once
CASSFPAGGVIPDTQYF
TGTGCCAGCAGCTTTCCCGCGGGGGGCGTCATTCCAGATACGCAGTATTTT
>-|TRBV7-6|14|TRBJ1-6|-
CASSLYPPNSPLHF
TGTGCCAGCAGCTTATATCCCCCGAATTCACCCCTCCACTTT
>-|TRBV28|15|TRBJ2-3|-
CASSAPGRGTDTQYF
TGTGCCAGCAGTGCCCCCGGACGGGGGACAGATACGCAGTATTTT
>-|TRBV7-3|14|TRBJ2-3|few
CASSLGLGSDTQYF
TGTGCCAGCAGTTTGGGACTGGGGTCAGATACGCAGTATTTT
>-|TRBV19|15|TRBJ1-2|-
CASARALERTGGYTF
TGTGCCAGCGCTCGGGCGTTGGAGAGGACCGGTGGCTACACCTTC
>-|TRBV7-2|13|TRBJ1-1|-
CASSFDTNTEAFF
TGTGCCAGCAGCTTTGACACGAACACTGAAGCTTTCTTT
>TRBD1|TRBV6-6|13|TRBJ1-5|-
CASEGQINQPQHF
TGTGCCAGCGAGGGACAGATCAATCAGCCCCAGCATTTT
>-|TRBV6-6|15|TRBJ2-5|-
CASSPHANHEETQYF
TGTGCCAGCAGCCCCCACGCGAACCACGAAGAGACCCAGTACTTC
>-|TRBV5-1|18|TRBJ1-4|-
CASSSGPGRALSNEKLFF
TGCGCCAGCAGCTCTGGGCCCGGGAGGGCATTGTCTAATGAAAAACTGTTTTTT
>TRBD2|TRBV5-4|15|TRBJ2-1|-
CASSPGSGRAFEQFF
TGTGCCAGCAGCCCCGGGAGCGGGAGGGCTTTTGAGCAGTTCTTC
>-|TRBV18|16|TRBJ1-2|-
CASSPDRQGGDYGYTF
TGTGCCAGCTCACCAGATCGCCAGGGCGGGGACTATGGCTACACCTTC
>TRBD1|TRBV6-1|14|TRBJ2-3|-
CASRADRGGDTQYF
TGTGCCAGCAGGGCGGACAGGGGTGGCGATACGCAGTATTTT
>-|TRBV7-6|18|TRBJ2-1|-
CASSLEGQRYPPTNEQFF
TGTGCCAGCAGCTTAGAAGGTCAGAGGTACCCACCAACGAATGAGCAGTTCTTC
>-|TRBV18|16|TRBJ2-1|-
CASSPSPGTVYNEQFF
TGTGCCAGCTCACCATCACCCGGGACGGTCTACAATGAGCAGTTCTTC
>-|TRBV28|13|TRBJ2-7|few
CASSTGQPYEQYF
TGTGCCAGCAGCACTGGACAGCCCTACGAGCAGTACTTC
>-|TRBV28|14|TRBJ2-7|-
CASRRRDEVYEQYF
TGTGCCAGCAGACGGCGGGATGAGGTATACGAGCAGTACTTC
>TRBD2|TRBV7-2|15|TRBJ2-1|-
CASSLLAGGYNEQFF
TGTGCCAGCAGCTTATTAGCGGGGGGATACAATGAGCAGTTCTTC
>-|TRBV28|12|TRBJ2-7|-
CASSPGAGEQYF
TGTGCCAGCAGTCCCGGAGCCGGCGAGCAGTACTTC
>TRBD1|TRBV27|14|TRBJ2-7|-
CASSFSTGIGEQYF
TGTGCCAGCAGCTTCTCGACAGGGATCGGCGAGCAGTACTTC
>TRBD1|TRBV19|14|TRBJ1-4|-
CASSMTGGREKLFF
TGTGCCAGTAGTATGACAGGGGGCCGTGAAAAACTGTTTTTT
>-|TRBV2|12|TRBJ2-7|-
CASSGAFYEQYF
TGTGCCAGCAGTGGAGCGTTCTACGAGCAGTACTTC
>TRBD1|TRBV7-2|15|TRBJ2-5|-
CASSPNTGGRETQYF
TGTGCCAGCAGCCCCAATACAGGGGGGAGAGAGACCCAGTACTTC
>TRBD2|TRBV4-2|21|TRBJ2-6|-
CASSQERLAGFWFGGANVLTF
TGTGCCAGCAGCCAAGAGAGGCTAGCGGGATTTTGGTTCGGTGGGGCCAACGTCCTGACTTTC
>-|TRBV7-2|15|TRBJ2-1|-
CASSLATGIYNEQFF
TGTGCCAGCAGCTTAGCGACAGGAATCTACAATGAGCAGTTCTTC
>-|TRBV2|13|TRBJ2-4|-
CASSGNSQGIQYF
TGTGCCAGCAGTGGCAACTCCCAGGGCATTCAGTACTTC
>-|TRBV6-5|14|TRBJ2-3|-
CASSSGLAGDTQYF
TGTGCCAGCAGTTCCGGGCTAGCCGGAGATACGCAGTATTTT
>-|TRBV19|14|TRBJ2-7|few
CASSRPGRSYEQYF
TGTGCCAGTAGCCGGCCGGGGCGGAGCTACGAGCAGTACTTC
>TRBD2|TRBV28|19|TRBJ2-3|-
CASSPTTPVAGHSRDTQYF
TGTGCCAGCAGTCCCACCACTCCGGTAGCGGGGCACTCACGAGATACGCAGTATTTT
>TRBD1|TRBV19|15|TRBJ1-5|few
CASSVRDRGNQPQHF
TGTGCCAGTAGTGTCCGGGACAGGGGGAATCAGCCCCAGCATTTT
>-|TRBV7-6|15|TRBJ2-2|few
CASSLGTTKTGELFF
TGTGCCAGCAGCTTAGGGACTACCAAGACCGGGGAGCTGTTTTTT